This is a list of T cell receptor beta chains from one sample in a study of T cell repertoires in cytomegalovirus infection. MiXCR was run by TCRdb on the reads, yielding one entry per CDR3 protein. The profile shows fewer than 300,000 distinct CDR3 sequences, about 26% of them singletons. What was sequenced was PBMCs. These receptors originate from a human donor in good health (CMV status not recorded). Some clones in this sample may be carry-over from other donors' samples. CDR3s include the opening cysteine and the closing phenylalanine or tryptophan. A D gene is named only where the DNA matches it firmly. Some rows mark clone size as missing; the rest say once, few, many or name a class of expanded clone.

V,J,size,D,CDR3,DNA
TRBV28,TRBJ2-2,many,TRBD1,CASSFPWTGKIKNTGELFF,TGTGCCAGCAGTTTCCCCTGGACAGGGAAAATTAAAAACACCGGGGAGCTGTTTTTT
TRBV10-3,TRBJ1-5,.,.,CAISESEGRVEDQPQHF,TGTGCCATCAGTGAGTCGGAGGGCAGGGTCGAGGATCAGCCCCAGCATTTT
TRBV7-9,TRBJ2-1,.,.,CASSLGGGGRDQFF,TGTGCCAGCAGCTTAGGAGGGGGTGGGAGAGACCAGTTCTTC
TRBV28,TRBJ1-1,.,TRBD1,CASTVLKPGTGITEAFF,TGTGCCAGCACCGTCCTGAAACCCGGGACAGGGATCACTGAAGCTTTCTTT
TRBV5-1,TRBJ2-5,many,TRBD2,CASSKGTSGGTLRETQYF,TGCGCCAGCAGCAAGGGGACTAGCGGGGGGACGCTACGAGAGACCCAGTACTTC
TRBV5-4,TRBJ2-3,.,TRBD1,CASSPGGGPRRDTQYF,TGTGCCAGCAGCCCAGGGGGCGGGCCTCGCCGCGATACGCAGTATTTT
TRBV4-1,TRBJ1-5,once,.,CASSQDRGSFNQPQHF,TGCGCCAGCAGCCAAGATCGGGGCAGCTTCAATCAGCCCCAGCATTTT
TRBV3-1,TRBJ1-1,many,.,CASSQGVLVYGTEAFF,TGTGCCAGCAGCCAAGGGGTTTTGGTCTACGGGACTGAAGCTTTCTTT
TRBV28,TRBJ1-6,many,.,CASSLGQSNSPLHF,TGTGCCAGCAGTTTAGGACAGAGTAATTCACCCCTCCACTTT
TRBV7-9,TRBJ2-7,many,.,CASSLNPDTLSYEQYF,TGTGCCAGCAGCTTAAATCCGGACACCCTCTCCTACGAGCAGTACTTC
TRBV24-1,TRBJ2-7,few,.,CATAPRGGGYEQYF,TGTGCCACCGCCCCGAGGGGAGGGGGTTACGAGCAGTACTTC
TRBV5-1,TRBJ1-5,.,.,CASSLGLGPNSNQPQHF,TGCGCCAGCAGCTTGGGGTTGGGGCCTAATAGCAATCAGCCCCAGCATTTT